The 10 T cell receptor beta chains given below trace back to one sample, sequenced in a study of blood T cell repertoires in COVID-19. Clones were read by immunoSEQ multiplex PCR, and TCRdb kept only the in-frame ones, dropping some. The repertoire holds over 90,000 clones, with roughly 70% as singletons. The sequencing input was peripheral blood. Every receptor here comes from a man in his sixties or seventies with COVID-19, enrolled during active disease.

CDR3 in amino acids: CASSQASSTQYF. The CDR3 DNA follows: TGTGCCAGCAGTCAAGCCTCGTCCACCCAGTACTTC. The chain combines TRBV28 with TRBJ2-5; D call uncertain. V lost 5 bases to trimming and J lost 8 bases, with 12 bases between them. Germline V gene lookup returns CDR1 MDHEN and CDR2 SYDVKM. This CDR3 contains 12 residues.

This CDR3 reads CASSPGQNTGELFF. For the CDR3, the DNA is TGTGCCAGCTCACCAGGACAAAACACCGGGGAGCTGTTTTTT. This rearrangement joins TRBV18 to TRBJ2-2, with D possibly TRBD1 on 5 matching bases. V was cut by 2 bases and J by 2 bases, with 6 bases left in between. The CDR3 runs 14 residues. Germline V gene sequence: CDR1 KGHSH, CDR2 LQKENI.

This chain links TRBV6-5 with TRBJ2-5, with 10 bases matching TRBD2. Germline CDR1 is MNHEY and CDR2 is SVGAGI. The V segment lost 2 bases and the J segment 5 bases; nucleotides outside the gene matches: 5. The CDR3 is 15 residues long. The CDR3 sequence: CASSYVPSGSETQYF. The CDR3 DNA reads as TGTGCCAGCAGTTACGTACCTAGCGGGAGTGAGACCCAGTACTTC.

The chain uses TRBV9 and TRBJ2-7, with 13 bases aligning to TRBD2. V was pared by 4 bases and J by 2 bases, with 9 bases of the junction left unmatched. The CDR3 spans 17 residues. Germline CDR1 is SGDLS and CDR2 is YYNGEE. The CDR3 region has the DNA TGTGCCAGCAGCACGCCCCGGACTAGCGGGAGTCCCTACGAGCAGTACTTC. It translates to CASSTPRTSGSPYEQYF. The complete variable domain, with remaining parts taken from reference TRBV9 and TRBJ2-7, reads DSGVTQTPKHLITATGQRVTLRCSPRSGDLSVYWYQQSLDQGLQFLIQYYNGEERAKGNILERFSAQQFPDLHSELNLSSLELGDSALYFCASSTPRTSGSPYEQYFGPGTRLTVT.

V and J are TRBV5-1 and TRBJ1-6; D may be TRBD1 (6 bases). CDR3 length: 14 amino acids. Trimming cost V 2 bases and J 7 bases, with 10 bases left between them. CDR1 is SGHRS, CDR2 YFSETQ, per germline. The CDR3 sequence is CASSLGGSNSPLHF. In DNA form, the CDR3 reads TGCGCCAGCAGCTTAGGGGGTTCAAATTCACCCCTCCACTTT.

The chain has TRBV27 and TRBJ2-1; D might be TRBD1 (5 bases). Germline loops: CDR1 MNHEY, CDR2 SMNVEV (reference sequence). V was clipped by 2 bases and J by 9 bases, with 11 bases between them. This CDR3 is built from 13 residues. The CDR3 DNA follows: TGTGCCAGCAGTTTACAGGGTTACGGTGAGCAGTTCTTC. It is translated as CASSLQGYGEQFF.

Notes on this clone: Germline is not matched at one junction end, which may reflect a read error. V is TRBV28 and J is TRBJ2-3; 8 bases are shared with TRBD2. The CDR3 sequence is 14 residues long. Germline V gene sequence: CDR1 MDHEN, CDR2 SYDVKM. The CDR3 DNA reads as TGTGCCAGCAGCTTCCCTAAGCTGGGACTAGGTCTCTTCTTT. Protein product: CASSFPKLGLGLFF.

The chain recombines TRBV6-6 with TRBJ2-1; 7 bases are a match to TRBD2. After removal of 2 bases from V and 8 bases from J, the junction contained 6 bases not matched to a gene. The CDR3 has 14 residues. Germline CDR1 MNHNY, CDR2 SVGAGI (reference sequence). CDR3 DNA: TGTGCCAGCAGTTACCCACTTCGGGGGGATGAGCAGTTCTTC. Translation: CASSYPLRGDEQFF.

The chain links TRBV5-1 to TRBJ2-3, with 15 bases identical to TRBD2. V lost 0 bases and J lost 1; bases outside the gene matches: 6. The CDR3 covers 19 residues. CDR1 and CDR2 from the germline V gene are SGHRS and YFSETQ. The CDR3 spells CASSLAGLAGGPRTDTQYF. The CDR3 DNA reads as TGCGCCAGCAGCTTGGCCGGACTAGCGGGAGGGCCCCGCACAGATACGCAGTATTTT.

The V and J genes are TRBV19 and TRBJ2-1, with 12 positions matching TRBD2. The CDR3 consists of 16 residues. J gave up 7 bases and V 3 bases, and 7 bases lay outside the gene matches. Germline assignment: CDR1 LNHDA and CDR2 SQIVND (reference sequence). The DNA for the CDR3 is TGTGCCAGTAGTATGTCTAGCGGGAGGGCCTGGAATGAGCAGTTCTTC. Its protein product is CASSMSSGRAWNEQFF.